The 10 T cell receptor beta chains presented below share a single source sample, sequenced in a study of OX40 agonist ivuxolimab in advanced cancers. Produced via immunoSEQ multiplex PCR; TCRdb's table is partial and in-frame only. The table has roughly 34,000 clones, about 93% seen once; the top ten hold less than 5%. Sequences were derived from CD4+ or CD8+ T cells sorted from blood, sampled in a trial of the OX40 agonist ivuxolimab. Source of these receptors: an adult with an advanced solid tumor such as melanoma, head and neck, liver or kidney cancer.

This rearrangement joins TRBV7-2 to TRBJ2-3, with 12 bases lining up with TRBD2. Looked up from germline, CDR1 is SGHTA and CDR2 is FQGNSA. This CDR3 region has 16 residues. The V segment lost 1 base and the J segment 7 bases; nucleotides outside the gene matches: 6. CDR3 amino acids: CASSLDLAGGQNTQYF. The CDR3 DNA sequence: TGTGCCAGCAGCTTAGACCTAGCGGGGGGGCAGAATACGCAGTATTTT.

J is TRBJ1-1 and V is TRBV19; TRBD1 might be the D (5 bases). This CDR3 is built from 14 residues. CDR1 is LNHDA and CDR2 is SQIVND in the germline V gene (reference sequence). Trimming took off 6 bases at V and 2 bases at J, with 13 bases between the two ends. For the CDR3, the DNA is TGTGCCAGTAGCCGGACCGGGGACAACACTGAAGCTTTCTTT. Translation: CASSRTGDNTEAFF.

The rearrangement uses TRBV7-3 and TRBJ1-3; no clear D. This CDR3 spans 17 amino acids. Trimming removed 2 bases at V and 4 bases at J, with 18 bases between. Germline V gives CDR1 SGHTA, CDR2 FQGTGA. The DNA for the CDR3 is TGTGCCAGCAGCTTAGCGGGTACAAGGCGTTCCGGAAACACCATATATTTT. It yields the protein CASSLAGTRRSGNTIYF.

For the CDR3, the DNA is TGTGCCAGCAGTTTCTTTAAGACTAATGAAAAACTGTTTTTT. Translating gives CASSFFKTNEKLFF. The chain links TRBV28 to TRBJ1-4, with D unclear. Germline V gene sequence: CDR1 MDHEN, CDR2 SYDVKM. The V and J ends lost 3 bases and 2 bases respectively, with 7 bases between them. CDR3 length: 14 residues. Together with reference TRBV28 and TRBJ1-4, the CDR3 gives the full variable domain: DVKVTQSSRYLVKRTGEKVFLECVQDMDHENMFWYRQDPGLGLRLIYFSYDVKMKEKGDIPEGYSVSREKKERFSLILESASTNQTSMYLCASSFFKTNEKLFFGSGTQLSVL.

The genes are TRBV19 and TRBJ2-1; D is perhaps TRBD2 (6 bases). There are 12 residues in the CDR3. Deletions cut 4 bases from V and 9 bases from J, with 10 bases between. Germline V gene sequence: CDR1 LNHDA, CDR2 SQIVND (reference sequence). CDR3 DNA: TGTGCCAGTAGTAAACTAGCTGGTGAGCAGTTCTTC. Translated: CASSKLAGEQFF.

In this sample, this clone turned up once. CDR3 loop: CASSMGAGGPGGDTQYF. DNA for the CDR3: TGTGCCAGTAGTATGGGGGCAGGGGGCCCTGGGGGAGATACGCAGTATTTT. The chain is built from TRBV19 and TRBJ2-3, with TRBD1 matching 8 bases. V lost 3 bases to trimming and J lost 5 bases; unmatched junction nucleotides: 13. The CDR3 is 17 residues long. Per germline, CDR1 LNHDA and CDR2 SQIVND (reference sequence).

The V gene is TRBV4-1, the J gene TRBJ1-2; maybe TRBD1 (5 bases). The CDR3 covers 14 residues. The V end lost 0 bases, the J end lost 5 bases, and 10 bases lay between the germline ends. The germline gives CDR1 MGHRA, CDR2 YSYEKL. The CDR3 DNA follows: TGCGCCAGCAGCCAAGAACCCACAGGTTATGGCTACACCTTC. As protein: CASSQEPTGYGYTF.

V usage is TRBV18 and J usage is TRBJ1-4; D not certain. The CDR3 totals 16 residues. Deletions cut 2 bases from V and 1 base from J, with 11 bases between. CDR1 is KGHSH and CDR2 is LQKENI in the germline V gene. Here the CDR3 reads CASSPFEYETNEKLFF. In nucleotides, the CDR3 is TGTGCCAGCTCACCATTTGAATACGAAACTAATGAAAAACTGTTTTTT.

This chain uses TRBV27 with TRBJ2-7; D is possibly TRBD2 (6 bases). V lost 5 bases and J lost 2, with 10 bases in between. Germline V gene lookup returns CDR1 MNHEY and CDR2 SMNVEV (reference sequence). The CDR3 sequence is 13 residues long. This chain's CDR3 is CASSPGGAYEQYF. CDR3 nucleotides: TGTGCCAGCAGTCCCGGGGGTGCCTACGAGCAGTACTTC.

This chain uses TRBV30 with TRBJ2-7, with 11 nucleotides matching TRBD2. CDR3 length equals 13 residues. Trimming at V came to 7 bases and at J to 0 bases, leaving 2 bases not matched to a gene. Germline values: CDR1 GTSNPN, CDR2 SVGIG (reference sequence). For the CDR3, the DNA is TGTGCCTTCACTAGCGGGGGCTCCTACGAGCAGTACTTC. It codes for CAFTSGGSYEQYF.